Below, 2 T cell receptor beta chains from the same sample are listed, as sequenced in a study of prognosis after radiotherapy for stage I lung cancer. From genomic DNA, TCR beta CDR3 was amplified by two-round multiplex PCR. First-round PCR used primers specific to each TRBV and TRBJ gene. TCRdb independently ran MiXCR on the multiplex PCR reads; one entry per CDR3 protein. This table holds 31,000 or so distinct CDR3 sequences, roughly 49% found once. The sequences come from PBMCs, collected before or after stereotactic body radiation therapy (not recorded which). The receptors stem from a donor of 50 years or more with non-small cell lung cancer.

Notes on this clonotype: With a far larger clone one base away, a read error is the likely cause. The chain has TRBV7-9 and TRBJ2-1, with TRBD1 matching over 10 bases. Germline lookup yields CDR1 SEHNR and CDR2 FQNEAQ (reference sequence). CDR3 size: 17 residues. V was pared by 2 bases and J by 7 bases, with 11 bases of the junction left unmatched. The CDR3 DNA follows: TGTGCCAGCAGCTTATCCGTAAGACAGGGGGCAGGGAATGAGCAGTTCTTC. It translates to CASSLSVRQGAGNEQFF. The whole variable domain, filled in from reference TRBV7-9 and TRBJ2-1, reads DTGVSQNPRHKITKRGQNVTFRCDPISEHNRLYWYRQTLGQGPEFLTYFQNEAQLEKSRLLSDRFSAERPKGSFSTLEIQRTEQGDSAMYLCASSLSVRQGAGNEQFFGPGTRLTVL.

CDR3: CASSLDLRSGYGYTF. The CDR3 DNA reads as TGTGCCAGCAGTTTAGATCTCAGGTCTGGCTATGGCTACACCTTC. This chain connects TRBV28 to TRBJ1-2; D gene uncertain. The CDR3 runs 15 residues. Trimming removed 2 bases at V and 4 bases at J, with 14 bases between. Germline values: CDR1 MDHEN, CDR2 SYDVKM.